This T cell receptor (beta chain) was documented in a study of T-cell memory formation after mild COVID-19. Study overall: Clusters of TCRs were largely donor specific.

The CDR3 runs to 13 residues. CDR1 and CDR2 (germline): SEHNR, FQNEAQ (reference sequence). Trimming took 3 bases from V and 3 from J, leaving 8 bases between them. A word on this clonotype: Its antigen is still unknown.

A single record per CDR3 protein comes from TCRdb applying MiXCR to the 5' RACE reads. The sample lists 500,000 to 650,000 distinct CDR3 sequences; less than 25% were seen once. The study's findings and limits: The authors left the SARS-CoV-2 specificity of second-wave clones peaking on day 37 unconfirmed. Contracting CD4+ clones were located mainly in CM and EM, and CD8+ clones in EMRA.

J is TRBJ1-1 and V is TRBV7-9; D not resolved. This receptor was taken from an adult woman who had mild COVID-19 (a few samples of this study predate the infection). Cell type and time point are not known. Material for sequencing was PBMCs or a T cell subset sorted from them (not recorded which). The DNA of the CDR3 is TGTGCCAGCAGCTTTTCAAAGGACACTGAAGCTTTCTTT. Translated, it gives CASSFSKDTEAFF.